This T cell receptor (beta chain) was sequenced in a study of blood T cells in healthy people across ages. CDR3 length: 14 amino acids. V gave up 0 bases and J gave up 4 bases; unmatched junction bases: 3. The V gene's germline CDR1 is SGDLS and CDR2 YYNGEE. Together with a sample-barcoded 5' primer, a J-beta primer mix was included in a second PCR lasting about 6 to 11 cycles. One entry per CDR3 protein results from TCRdb running MiXCR on the 5' RACE reads. The repertoire holds roughly 1.7 million distinct CDR3 sequences, with 34% as singletons. This receptor was taken from a woman in her twenties or thirties in good health. This rearrangement joins TRBV9 to TRBJ2-5; 7 bases align to TRBD1. The sequenced sample consisted of blood. The CDR3 protein is CASSVERGRETQYF. The DNA of the CDR3 is TGTGCCAGCAGCGTAGAAAGGGGGCGAGAGACCCAGTACTTC.